This T cell receptor (beta chain) emerged from a study of blood T cell repertoires in COVID-19. V dropped 6 bases and J dropped 1 base, with 22 bases sitting between them. This CDR3 comprises 19 residues. The germline V gene has CDR1 MNHNY and CDR2 SVGAGI (reference sequence). TCRdb keeps only in-frame clones here, not all; method: immunoSEQ multiplex PCR. The sample gives about 200,000 clones, more than 75% of which show up once; around 5.8% is in the top ten. Input material: peripheral blood. The chain has TRBV6-6 and TRBJ2-6; D possibly corresponds to TRBD1 (8 bases). The sequence derives from a man aged 40-50 years with active or convalescent COVID-19. DNA of the CDR3: TGTGCCAGCAGCTCACAACAGGGGGGGATACCGTCTGGGGCCAACGTCCTGACTTTC. Its translation is CASSSQQGGIPSGANVLTF.